Sequencing of this TCR beta chain was carried out in a study of cytomegalovirus exposure and HLA in healthy donors. Study as a whole: HLA-typed donors were the source of 83 million or so unique TCRs held in an early data release.

60 Vbeta and 13 Jbeta primers were used in PCR. Here immunoSEQ multiplex PCR was the method, and the copy in TCRdb shows in-frame clones only, minus some. The sample holds 110,000 to 150,000 clones, over 80% seen once. This clone was found once. Its target is not known. Study-wide points: TCR beta chains numbering some 150 were designated cytomegalovirus-associated.

The specimen was PBMCs. The source of this sequence is a female donor in good health and CMV-seronegative.

The CDR3 DNA reads TGTGCCAGCATCTGGGGGACTCTTGGAAACACCATATATTTT. Protein: CASIWGTLGNTIYF. The genes are TRBV6-1 and TRBJ1-3, with a tentative D call TRBD1 (5 bases). Germline CDR1 MNHNS, CDR2 SASEGT. CDR3 size: 14 residues. V gave up 7 bases and J gave up 3 bases, with 13 bases separating them.